The 21 T cell receptor beta chains reported below all come from one sample, sequenced in a study of blood T cells in healthy people across ages. The authors ran a second PCR of 7 to 11 cycles using a sample-barcoded 5' primer and a J-beta primer mix. From the 5' RACE reads, TCRdb called clonotypes with MiXCR, one entry per CDR3 protein. The sample has 1.5 million to 2 million distinct CDR3 sequences, roughly 52% seen once; the top ten hold 2.1%. The sample was blood. These receptors all stem from a woman in her 40s in good health.

This clonotype showed up just a few times. The chain has TRBV12-3 or TRBV12-4 and TRBJ2-3, with D possibly matching TRBD2 (6 bases). V shed 5 bases and J shed 0 bases, with 12 bases lying between them. The CDR3 spans 15 residues. CDR3 coding DNA: TGTGCCAGCAGTGGGTTCGGGACTAGCACAGATACGCAGTATTTT. It yields the protein CASSGFGTSTDTQYF.

For this clonotype: Germline and junction disagree at one end, which may indicate a read error. The chain recombines TRBV6-1 with TRBJ2-5; 7 nucleotides align to TRBD1. This CDR3 is 16 amino acids long. The germline V gene has CDR1 MNHNS and CDR2 SASEGT. The CDR3 region is CASSEQTGTARETQYF. CDR3 bases: TGTGCCAGTAGTGAACAAACCGGGACAGCGCGAGAGACCCAGTACTTC.

The table lists this clonotype with a count of one. This rearrangement joins TRBV5-1 to TRBJ2-1, with 16 positions matching TRBD2. V gave up 2 bases and J gave up 5 bases; unmatched junction bases: 4. Germline CDR1 is SGHRS and CDR2 is YFSETQ. This CDR3 is built from 17 residues. The CDR3 sequence is CASSFPGLAGGNNEQFF. As DNA, the CDR3 is TGCGCCAGCAGCTTTCCGGGACTAGCGGGGGGGAACAATGAGCAGTTCTTC.

The chain recombines TRBV5-1 with TRBJ2-5; the match to TRBD2 covers 10 bases. The CDR3 is 16 amino acids. With V trimmed by 4 bases and J by 4 bases, 10 bases remained unmatched. CDR1 is SGHRS and CDR2 is YFSETQ in the germline V gene. DNA of the CDR3: TGCGCCAGCAGCCCTATTACTAGCGGGGTAGCAGAGACCCAGTACTTC. Its translation: CASSPITSGVAETQYF.

The V and J genes are TRBV2 and TRBJ2-1, with 8 nucleotides matching TRBD2. The CDR3 has 16 amino acids. The germline V gene has CDR1 SNHLY and CDR2 FYNNEI. The V and J ends lost 6 bases and 7 bases, in that order; junction bases with no gene match: 14. This CDR3 is CASRRGGLGRLNEQFF. The CDR3 coding sequence is TGTGCCAGCAGGAGGGGGGGACTAGGGCGATTGAATGAGCAGTTCTTC.

V and J are TRBV4-3 and TRBJ1-2; 7 nucleotides align to TRBD1. V shed 0 bases and J 3 bases; nucleotides not matched to a gene: 4. The CDR3 contains 15 residues. Germline V gives CDR1 LGHNA, CDR2 YSLEER. The CDR3 region is CASSQEARGDYGYTF. Written as DNA, the CDR3 is TGCGCCAGCAGCCAAGAGGCCAGGGGGGACTATGGCTACACCTTC.

This clonotype came up a few times. The chain has TRBV6-6 and TRBJ2-3, with a possible D match to TRBD2 (6 bases). Germline V gene lookup returns CDR1 MNHNY and CDR2 SVGAGI (reference sequence). CDR3 size: 15 residues. The V end was cut by 8 bases, the J end by 4 bases, with 19 bases between. The CDR3 is CASGGTGLRSDTQYF. Written as DNA, the CDR3 is TGTGCCAGCGGGGGGACGGGGTTGAGGTCAGATACGCAGTATTTT.

This clonotype turned up a few times. The chain joins TRBV10-3 to TRBJ2-3, with 7 positions matching TRBD2. The V segment lost 7 bases and the J segment 2 bases; nucleotides outside the gene matches: 6. This CDR3 has 14 amino acids. Germline-derived CDR1 and CDR2 are ENHRY and SYGVKD. CDR3 amino acids: CAINRAGTTDTQYF. The CDR3 coding sequence is TGTGCCATCAACAGAGCGGGGACCACAGATACGCAGTATTTT.

V gene TRBV20-1 combines with J gene TRBJ1-2, with D possibly matching TRBD1 (5 bases). Germline values: CDR1 DFQATT, CDR2 SNEGSKA (reference sequence). Trimming removed 5 bases from V and 7 bases from J, with 17 bases in between. This CDR3 comprises 13 residues. The CDR3 DNA reads as TGCAGTGCTGGGGACGGCCCCCGGGTTGGCTACACCTTC. As protein: CSAGDGPRVGYTF.

There are a few counts of this clonotype. The rearrangement joins TRBV29-1 to TRBJ2-5; possible D gene TRBD2, 6 bases. V lost 3 bases and J lost 5, with 22 bases in between. The CDR3 spans 16 residues. Germline loops: CDR1 SQVTM, CDR2 ANQGSEA. The CDR3 protein is CSVDAEGTLRGETQYF. As DNA, the CDR3 is TGCAGCGTTGACGCGGAGGGGACTTTAAGAGGGGAGACCCAGTACTTC.

The chain employs TRBV9 and TRBJ2-3; D not resolved. Germline V gene sequence: CDR1 SGDLS, CDR2 YYNGEE. The CDR3 totals 15 residues. V was shortened by 3 bases and J by 2 bases, with 13 bases between the two germline ends. For the CDR3, the DNA is TGTGCCAGCAGCGGGGTCTTGACGACCACAGATACGCAGTATTTT. Its translation is CASSGVLTTTDTQYF.

This chain joins TRBV6-1 and TRBJ2-3; 9 positions match TRBD1. The CDR3 runs 15 residues. Trimming removed 3 bases from V and 4 bases from J; junction bases left unmatched: 5. The germline gives CDR1 MNHNS, CDR2 SASEGT. CDR3 amino acids: CASSERDRAADTQYF. Written as DNA, the CDR3 is TGTGCCAGCAGTGAGAGGGACAGGGCGGCAGATACGCAGTATTTT.

The sample holds a few counts of this clonotype. The J gene is TRBJ1-1, the V gene TRBV18, with 7 bases identical to TRBD1. The CDR3 loop spans 16 amino acids. Trimming cost V 8 bases and J 1 base; bases outside gene matches: 13. CDR1 is KGHSH, CDR2 LQKENI, per germline. The CDR3 is CASATRSTGQNTEAFF. CDR3 sequence (DNA): TGTGCCAGCGCGACCCGTTCGACAGGGCAGAACACTGAAGCTTTCTTT.

The CDR3 region has the DNA TGCAGTGCTCAGAACCCGGGACAGGGTCATTCACCCCTCCACTTT. It translates to CSAQNPGQGHSPLHF. The chain uses TRBV20-1 and TRBJ1-6, with TRBD1 matching 9 bases. Trimming took 5 bases from V and 8 from J; bases not matched to a gene: 10. Germline V gene data show CDR1 as DFQATT and CDR2 as SNEGSKA (reference sequence). There are 15 residues in the CDR3.

V and J are TRBV7-2 and TRBJ2-1; 9 nucleotides line up with TRBD2. The CDR3 is 16 amino acids. J gave up 2 bases and V 3 bases, and 5 bases lay outside the gene matches. Germline V gene sequence: CDR1 SGHTA, CDR2 FQGNSA. CDR3 in DNA: TGTGCCAGCAGCTTCCCAGCGGGAGGCACCTACAATGAGCAGTTCTTC. Amino acids: CASSFPAGGTYNEQFF.

The CDR3: CASSSPAYGYTF. The CDR3 region has the DNA TGTGCCAGCAGCTCCCCAGCCTATGGCTACACCTTC. V and J are TRBV11-1 and TRBJ1-2, with D uncertain. Between the trimmed V and J ends, which lost 4 bases and 4 bases, there was a span of 7 bases. The CDR3 is 12 residues long. Germline CDR1 SGHAT, CDR2 FQDESV (reference sequence).

This CDR3 reads CASSPGDSGFGTQYF. In DNA form, the CDR3 reads TGTGCCAGCAGCCCGGGAGACAGTGGGTTCGGGACCCAGTACTTC. The chain employs TRBV12-3 or TRBV12-4 and TRBJ2-5; the D gene is possibly TRBD2 (6 bases). The CDR3 runs to 15 residues. V was pared by 6 bases and J by 7 bases, with 21 bases between.

This clonotype has a single count. The CDR3 DNA reads TGTGCCAGCAGAGGAACTAGCGTTGAGACCCAGTACTTC. This codes for CASRGTSVETQYF. The chain uses TRBV2 and TRBJ2-5, with 7 bases fitting TRBD2. Germline-derived CDR1 and CDR2 are SNHLY and FYNNEI. The CDR3 length is 13 residues. With V trimmed by 6 bases and J by 5 bases, 6 bases remained unmatched. Drawing the rest from reference TRBV2 and TRBJ2-5, the complete variable domain is EPEVTQTPSHQVTQMGQEVILRCVPISNHLYFYWYRQILGQKVEFLVSFYNNEISEKSEIFDDQFSVERPDGSNFTLKIRSTKLEDSAMYFCASRGTSVETQYFGPGTRLLVL.

The gene calls are TRBV5-1 and TRBJ1-4; weak D call: TRBD1 (5 bases). CDR1 and CDR2 (germline): SGHRS, YFSETQ. V gave up 3 bases and J gave up 6 bases, with 18 bases separating them. CDR3 size: 16 residues. As DNA, the CDR3 is TGCGCCAGCAGCTGGGGCATTAGAGCGAGTGATGAAAAACTGTTTTTT. This encodes CASSWGIRASDEKLFF. Supplemented by reference TRBV5-1 and TRBJ1-4, the full variable domain reads KAGVTQTPRYLIKTRGQQVTLSCSPISGHRSVSWYQQTPGQGLQFLFEYFSETQRNKGNFPGRFSGRQFSNSRSEMNVSTLELGDSALYLCASSWGIRASDEKLFFGSGTQLSVL.

This clonotype was detected only a few times. The V gene is TRBV7-2, the J gene TRBJ2-7; 8 nucleotides match TRBD1. Germline values: CDR1 SGHTA, CDR2 FQGNSA. CDR3 length: 14 amino acids. The ends lost 3 bases at V and 5 bases at J; junction bases unmatched: 6. CDR3 protein: CASSFRTGTHEQYF. The CDR3 coding sequence is TGTGCCAGCAGCTTCAGGACAGGGACCCACGAGCAGTACTTC.

In this sample, this clonotype turned up a few times. The chain uses TRBV12-3 or TRBV12-4 and TRBJ2-5; D remains unclear. V lost 2 bases to trimming and J lost 0 bases, with 7 bases between them. The CDR3 is made up of 14 amino acids. CDR3 residues: CASSLLWNQETQYF. CDR3 coding DNA: TGTGCCAGCAGTTTACTTTGGAACCAAGAGACCCAGTACTTC.